The 15 T cell receptor beta chains below were found in one sample sequenced in a study of blood T cell repertoires in COVID-19. TCRdb's copy holds only in-frame clones and misses some; the assay was immunoSEQ multiplex PCR. Among about 100,000 clones listed, over 85% were seen once. Material for sequencing was peripheral blood. These receptor sequences come from a man between 65 and 79 years old with acute or convalescent COVID-19.

The chain links TRBV30 to TRBJ1-6, with unresolved D. The CDR3 sequence is 16 residues long. With 0 bases removed from V and 5 bases from J, the gap between germline ends came to 14 bases. Germline V gene data show CDR1 as GTSNPN and CDR2 as SVGIG (reference sequence). The chain's CDR3 is CAWSVPVGRHNSPLHF. CDR3 sequence (DNA): TGTGCCTGGAGTGTACCAGTGGGCAGACATAATTCACCCCTCCACTTT.

This chain connects TRBV5-4 to TRBJ2-7, with TRBD2 matching over 12 bases. This CDR3 comprises 14 residues. The V gene's germline CDR1 is SGHNT and CDR2 YYREEE (reference sequence). Trimming at V came to 3 bases and at J to 4 bases, leaving 2 bases not matched to a gene. The CDR3 loop reads CASSSTSGGYEQYF. The CDR3 DNA sequence: TGTGCCAGCAGCTCGACTAGCGGGGGTTACGAGCAGTACTTC. Using reference TRBV5-4 and TRBJ2-7 for the parts outside the CDR3, the full variable domain is ETGVTQSPTHLIKTRGQQVTLRCSSQSGHNTVSWYQQALGQGPQFIFQYYREEENGRGNFPPRFSGLQFPNYSSELNVNALELDDSALYLCASSSTSGGYEQYFGPGTRLTVT.

This chain links TRBV5-1 with TRBJ1-5, with a possible D match to TRBD1 (6 bases). With 4 bases removed from V and 5 bases from J, the gap between germline ends came to 13 bases. The CDR3 totals 14 residues. Looked up from germline, CDR1 is SGHRS and CDR2 is YFSETQ. In DNA, the CDR3 is TGCGCCAGCAGCCTACAGGGTGAAGATCAGCCCCAGCATTTT. It yields the protein CASSLQGEDQPQHF.

In this sample, this clone turned up a few times. The V gene is TRBV5-5, the J gene TRBJ1-5; D is perhaps TRBD1 (5 bases). The CDR3 length is 16 residues. Trimming removed 5 bases at V and 5 bases at J, with 20 bases between. Germline V CDR1 and CDR2: SGHKS, YYEKEE (reference sequence). DNA for the CDR3: TGTGCCAGCAGTCCCCGCCCGGGGGTAGTGGATCAGCCCCAGCATTTT. This gives the protein CASSPRPGVVDQPQHF. The variable domain in full, with the rest retrieved from reference TRBV5-5 and TRBJ1-5, is DAGVTQSPTHLIKTRGQQVTLRCSPISGHKSVSWYQQVLGQGPQFIFQYYEKEERGRGNFPDRFSARQFPNYSSELNVNALLLGDSALYLCASSPRPGVVDQPQHFGDGTRLSIL.

The chain is built from TRBV28 and TRBJ1-5; TRBD1 matches 8 bases. V shed 8 bases, J shed 7 bases, and the junction held 13 bases outside the gene matches. This CDR3 has 15 residues. Germline V CDR1 and CDR2: MDHEN, SYDVKM. DNA of the CDR3: TGTGCCAGCCGTTCGGGGCAGGGGGCAGAGCAGCCCCAGCATTTT. Encoded protein: CASRSGQGAEQPQHF.

This chain uses TRBV13 with TRBJ2-1, with 12 bases fitting TRBD2. Germline CDR1 is PRHDT and CDR2 is FYEKMQ (reference sequence). The CDR3 loop spans 16 amino acids. Unmatched junction bases numbered 4, after V lost 5 bases and J lost 2 bases. DNA for the CDR3: TGTGCCAGCAGCGGCCGACTAGCGGGGGCCTACAATGAGCAGTTCTTC. This gives the protein CASSGRLAGAYNEQFF. Complete variable domain (other parts from reference TRBV13 and TRBJ2-1): AAGVIQSPRHLIKEKRETATLKCYPIPRHDTVYWYQQGPGQDPQFLISFYEKMQSDKGSIPDRFSAQQFSDYHSELNMSSLELGDSALYFCASSGRLAGAYNEQFFGPGTRLTVL.

The J gene is TRBJ2-3, the V gene TRBV9; the D gene is possibly TRBD1 (6 bases). CDR1 and CDR2 from the germline V gene are SGDLS and YYNGEE. The CDR3 consists of 16 residues. V shed 0 bases and J shed 4 bases, with 15 bases lying between them. As DNA, the CDR3 is TGTGCCAGCAGCGTAGGTCTAGGGGGTATGGCAGATACGCAGTATTTT. Translated, it gives CASSVGLGGMADTQYF.

The chain recombines TRBV6-5 with TRBJ1-5; 9 bases line up with TRBD1. V gave up 7 bases and J gave up 5 bases; unmatched junction bases: 6. Looked up from germline, CDR1 is MNHEY and CDR2 is SVGAGI. This CDR3 contains 14 residues. The CDR3 sequence is CASTQGQGYQPQHF. In DNA, the CDR3 is TGTGCCAGCACCCAGGGACAGGGTTATCAGCCCCAGCATTTT.

This sequence joins TRBV7-7 and TRBJ2-2; 12 positions agree with TRBD2. CDR3 size: 15 residues. Germline values: CDR1 SSHAT, CDR2 FNYEAQ (reference sequence). J gave up 5 bases and V 4 bases, and 2 bases lay outside the gene matches. CDR3 loop: CASSSTSGRTGELFF. The CDR3, as DNA: TGTGCCAGCAGCTCCACTAGCGGGAGGACCGGGGAGCTGTTTTTT.

V gene TRBV5-6 combines with J gene TRBJ1-3; D remains unclear. CDR1 is SGHDT and CDR2 is YYEEEE in the germline V gene. This CDR3 is 18 amino acids long. V lost 0 bases to trimming and J lost 3 bases, with 19 bases between them. CDR3 residues: CASSLVGGLGNFGNTIYF. CDR3 DNA sequence: TGTGCCAGCAGCTTGGTGGGAGGGCTAGGTAATTTTGGAAACACCATATATTTT. Combining the CDR3 with reference TRBV5-6 and TRBJ1-3 gives the whole variable domain DAGVTQSPTHLIKTRGQQVTLRCSPKSGHDTVSWYQQALGQGPQFIFQYYEEEERQRGNFPDRFSGHQFPNYSSELNVNALLLGDSALYLCASSLVGGLGNFGNTIYFGEGSWLTVV.

J is TRBJ1-4 and V is TRBV6-5; D might be TRBD1 (5 bases). Trimming cost V 4 bases and J 6 bases, with 12 bases left between them. This CDR3 has 14 amino acids. Germline CDR1 is MNHEY and CDR2 is SVGAGI. The CDR3 DNA is TGTGCCAGCAGTTGGGGGGGAGTCGATGAAAAACTGTTTTTT. Translating gives CASSWGGVDEKLFF.

This chain links TRBV12-3 or TRBV12-4 with TRBJ1-2; 8 nucleotides match TRBD1. Losses at the gene ends were 4 bases for V and 6 bases for J; bases not matched to a gene: 4. The CDR3 runs to 13 residues. CDR3 bases: TGTGCCAGCAGTTGGACAGGGCATCATGGCTACACCTTC. Translated, it gives CASSWTGHHGYTF.

The chain couples TRBV9 to TRBJ2-6; D is uncertain. The CDR3 is 16 residues long. CDR1 and CDR2 (germline): SGDLS, YYNGEE. V was cut by 4 bases and J by 0 bases, with 11 bases left in between. The CDR3 DNA follows: TGTGCCAGCAGCCCAAGACATACCTCTGGGGCCAACGTCCTGACTTTC. This gives the protein CASSPRHTSGANVLTF. Filled out from reference TRBV9 and TRBJ2-6, the complete variable domain reads DSGVTQTPKHLITATGQRVTLRCSPRSGDLSVYWYQQSLDQGLQFLIQYYNGEERAKGNILERFSAQQFPDLHSELNLSSLELGDSALYFCASSPRHTSGANVLTFGAGSRLTVL.

The rearrangement uses TRBV4-1 and TRBJ1-2, with 7 bases aligning to TRBD1. Looked up from germline, CDR1 is MGHRA and CDR2 is YSYEKL. This CDR3 has 16 residues. V shed 1 base and J 2 bases; nucleotides not matched to a gene: 7. The CDR3 sequence is CASSQGVGGGNYGYTF. CDR3 nucleotide sequence: TGCGCCAGCAGCCAAGGGGTAGGAGGGGGCAACTATGGCTACACCTTC.

The rearrangement uses TRBV6-1 and TRBJ2-7, with 11 positions matching TRBD2. Germline values: CDR1 MNHNS, CDR2 SASEGT. V was pared by 2 bases and J by 3 bases, with 0 bases of the junction left unmatched. The CDR3 is made up of 14 amino acids. The CDR3 nucleotides are TGTGCCAGCAGTGAACTAGCGGGGGGCTACGAGCAGTACTTC. As protein: CASSELAGGYEQYF.